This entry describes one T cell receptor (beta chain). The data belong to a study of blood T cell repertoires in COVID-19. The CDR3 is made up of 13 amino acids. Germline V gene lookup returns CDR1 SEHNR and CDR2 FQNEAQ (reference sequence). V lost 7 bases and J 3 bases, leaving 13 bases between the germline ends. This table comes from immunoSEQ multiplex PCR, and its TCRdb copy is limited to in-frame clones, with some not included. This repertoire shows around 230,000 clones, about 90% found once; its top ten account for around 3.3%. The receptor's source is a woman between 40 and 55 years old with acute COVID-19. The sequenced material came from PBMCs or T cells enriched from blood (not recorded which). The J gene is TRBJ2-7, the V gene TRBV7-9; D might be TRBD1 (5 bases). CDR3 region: CASTPTARYEQYF. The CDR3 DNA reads TGTGCCAGCACCCCGACAGCGCGCTACGAGCAGTACTTC. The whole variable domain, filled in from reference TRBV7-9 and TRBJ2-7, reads DTGVSQNPRHKITKRGQNVTFRCDPISEHNRLYWYRQTLGQGPEFLTYFQNEAQLEKSRLLSDRFSAERPKGSFSTLEIQRTEQGDSAMYLCASTPTARYEQYFGPGTRLTVT.